This T cell receptor beta chain appears in the sequencing data of a study of blood T cell repertoires in COVID-19. Participant reports of clinical history set cohort assignment. The table came from immunoSEQ multiplex PCR; TCRdb's copy has only in-frame clones and leaves some out. Of around 200,000 clones detected, about nine tenths appear once; the ten largest clones hold 1.2%. This clone occurred once. The CDR3 loop spans 12 amino acids. The germline V gene encodes CDR1 KGHSH and CDR2 LQKENI. Trimming shortened V by 4 bases and J by 4 bases, and 8 bases separated the two germline ends. The gene calls are TRBV18 and TRBJ2-7, with D maybe TRBD1 (6 bases). The sample comprised PBMCs or T cells enriched from blood (not recorded which). The clonotype comes from a man younger than 45 who had recovered from COVID-19. Here the CDR3 reads CASSQQGYEQYF. DNA of the CDR3: TGTGCCAGCTCACAACAGGGTTACGAGCAGTACTTC.